This TCR beta chain was recovered during a study of T cells after yellow fever vaccination. Findings and limits, study-wide: Most primary-vaccination clones reappeared after the booster (about 97% CD4, approximately 88% CD8).

The CDR3 spans 16 residues. V gave up 4 bases and J gave up 8 bases, with 22 bases separating them. Germline CDR1 SGHRS, CDR2 YFSETQ. Template-switching 5'RACE yielded the TCR cDNA; a universal primer site and UMIs were added in the process. TCRdb independently ran MiXCR on the 5' RACE reads; one entry per CDR3 protein. The data show nearly 550,000 distinct CDR3 sequences, with around 21% seen just once and roughly an eighth held by the top ten. This clonotype was found a few times. Its specificity is not known. The source is a man aged 30-40 years who received the YFV17D yellow fever vaccine. The chain combines TRBV5-1 with TRBJ2-1; D is possibly TRBD2 (6 bases). Source: PBMCs, taken 15 days after the yellow fever booster vaccination. The CDR3 sequence is CASSLLRTTAQHEQFF. Here the CDR3 DNA reads TGCGCCAGCAGCCTGTTGAGGACTACAGCTCAGCATGAGCAGTTCTTC.